This record covers a single TCR beta chain. This specimen comes from a study of blood T cell repertoires in COVID-19. Study-wide context: Specimens from acute and convalescent COVID-19 originated in the United States, Italy and Spain. PBMCs, B-cell-depleted T cells, or T cells were the source of the cDNA or gDNA that made up the material.

Per the original data handling: Reference gene primer amplification yielded estimated nucleated cell counts. Measured with immunoSEQ multiplex PCR; TCRdb has only the in-frame clones, and not every one. V, J and clone size were drawn from that table, and D and trimming were deduced from the DNA. The sample has fewer than 70,000 clones, around 85% seen once. After removal of 6 bases from V and 1 base from J, the junction contained 5 bases not matched to a gene. CDR3 size: 14 residues. Germline loops: CDR1 MRHNA, CDR2 SNTAGT. The origin of this receptor is an older woman with active COVID-19. The sample was peripheral blood. The gene calls are TRBV6-4 and TRBJ1-1; TRBD1 agrees at 7 bases. The CDR3 DNA follows: TGTGCCAGCAGATCAGGGGGTCCGAACACTGAAGCTTTCTTT. Translation gives CASRSGGPNTEAFF.